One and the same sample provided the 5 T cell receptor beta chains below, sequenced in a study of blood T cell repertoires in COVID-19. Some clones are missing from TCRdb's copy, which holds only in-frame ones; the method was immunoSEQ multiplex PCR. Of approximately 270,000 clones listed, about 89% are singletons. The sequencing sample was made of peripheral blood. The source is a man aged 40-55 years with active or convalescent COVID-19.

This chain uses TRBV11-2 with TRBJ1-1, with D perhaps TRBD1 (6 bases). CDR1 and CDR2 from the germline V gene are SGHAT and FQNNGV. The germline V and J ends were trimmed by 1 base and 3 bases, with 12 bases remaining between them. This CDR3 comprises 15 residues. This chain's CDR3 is CASSLVGAGDTEAFF. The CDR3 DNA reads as TGTGCCAGCAGCTTAGTGGGGGCGGGAGACACTGAAGCTTTCTTT.

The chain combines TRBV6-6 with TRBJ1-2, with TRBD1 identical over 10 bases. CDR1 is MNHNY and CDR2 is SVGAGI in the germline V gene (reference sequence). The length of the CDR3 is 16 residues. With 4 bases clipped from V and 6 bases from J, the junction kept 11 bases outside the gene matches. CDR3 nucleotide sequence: TGTGCCAGCAGTTCCTTCCTGACAGGGGGCGCCGATGGCTACACCTTC. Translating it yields CASSSFLTGGADGYTF.

The CDR3 loop reads CATSRGPGETQYF. The CDR3, as DNA: TGTGCCACCAGTCGAGGCCCTGGGGAGACCCAGTACTTC. This chain connects TRBV24-1 to TRBJ2-5; no definite D call. The CDR3 spans 13 residues. The germline V and J ends were trimmed by 6 bases and 5 bases, with 12 bases remaining between them. The germline V gene encodes CDR1 KGHDR and CDR2 SFDVKD.

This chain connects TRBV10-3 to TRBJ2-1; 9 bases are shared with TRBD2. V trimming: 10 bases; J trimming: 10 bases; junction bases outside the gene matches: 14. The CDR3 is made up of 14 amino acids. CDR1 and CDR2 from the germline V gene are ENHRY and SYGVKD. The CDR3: CATALFSGRNEQFF. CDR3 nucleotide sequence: TGTGCCACCGCCCTTTTTAGCGGGAGAAACGAGCAGTTCTTC.

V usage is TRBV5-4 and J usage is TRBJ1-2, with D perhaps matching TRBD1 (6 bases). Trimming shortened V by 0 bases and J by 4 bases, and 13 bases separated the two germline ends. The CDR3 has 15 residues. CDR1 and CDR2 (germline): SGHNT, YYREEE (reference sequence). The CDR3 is CASSLGLDSFYGYTF. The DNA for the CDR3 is TGTGCCAGCAGCTTGGGATTGGACAGTTTCTATGGCTACACCTTC.